This TCR beta chain was sequenced during a study of cytomegalovirus exposure and HLA in healthy donors. Study results and caveats: The study designated roughly 160 TCR beta chains cytomegalovirus-associated.

The CDR3 runs 17 residues. CDR1 and CDR2 from the germline V gene are SGHRS and YFSETQ. Trimming removed 0 bases at V and 0 bases at J, with 15 bases between. This clone was detected once. Its antigen is unidentified. The donors were members of the roughly 130-subject validation cohort (separate from the roughly 670-subject first cohort). Profiled with immunoSEQ multiplex PCR; TCRdb holds only in-frame clones, not every one. The sample yields some 130,000 clones, 85% to 90% seen once. The sample taken for sequencing was PBMCs. The sequence derives from a woman aged 18-29 years in good health and CMV-seronegative. V and J are TRBV5-1 and TRBJ1-1; no clear D. This CDR3 is CASSLGRVIRMNTEAFF. The CDR3 bases are TGCGCCAGCAGCTTGGGACGGGTGATCCGCATGAACACTGAAGCTTTCTTT.